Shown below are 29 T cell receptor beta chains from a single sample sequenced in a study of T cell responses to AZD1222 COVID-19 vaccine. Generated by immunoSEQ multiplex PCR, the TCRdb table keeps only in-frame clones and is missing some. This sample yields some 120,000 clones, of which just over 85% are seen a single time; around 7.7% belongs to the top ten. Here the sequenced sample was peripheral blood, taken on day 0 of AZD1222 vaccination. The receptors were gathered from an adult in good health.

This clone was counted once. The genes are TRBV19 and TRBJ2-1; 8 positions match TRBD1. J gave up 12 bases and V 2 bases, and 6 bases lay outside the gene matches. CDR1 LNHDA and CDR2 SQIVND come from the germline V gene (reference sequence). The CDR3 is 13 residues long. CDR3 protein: CASSIRTGQGQFF. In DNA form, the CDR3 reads TGTGCCAGTAGTATAAGGACAGGGCAAGGGCAGTTCTTC.

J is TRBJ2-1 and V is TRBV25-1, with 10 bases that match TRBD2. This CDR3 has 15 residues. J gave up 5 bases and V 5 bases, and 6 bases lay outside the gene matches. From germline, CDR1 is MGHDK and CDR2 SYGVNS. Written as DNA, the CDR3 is TGTGCCAGCAGTAAAAGCGGGAGGGGGAACAATGAGCAGTTCTTC. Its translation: CASSKSGRGNNEQFF. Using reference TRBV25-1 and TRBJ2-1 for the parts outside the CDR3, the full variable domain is EADIYQTPRYLVIGTGKKITLECSQTMGHDKMYWYQQDPGMELHLIHYSYGVNSTEKGDLSSESTVSRIRTEHFPLTLESARPSHTSQYLCASSKSGRGNNEQFFGPGTRLTVL.

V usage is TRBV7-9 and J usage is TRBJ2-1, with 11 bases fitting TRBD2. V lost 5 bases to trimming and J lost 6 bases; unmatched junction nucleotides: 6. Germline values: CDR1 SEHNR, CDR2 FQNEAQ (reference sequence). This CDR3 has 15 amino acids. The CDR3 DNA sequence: TGTGCCAGCAGCCACCGACTAGCGGGACCCAATGAGCAGTTCTTC. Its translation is CASSHRLAGPNEQFF.

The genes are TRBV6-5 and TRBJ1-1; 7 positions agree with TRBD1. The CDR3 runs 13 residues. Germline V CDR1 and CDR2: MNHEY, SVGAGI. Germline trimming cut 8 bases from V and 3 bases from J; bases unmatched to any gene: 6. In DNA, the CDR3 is TGTGCCAGCCTCCCCGACAGGGACACTGAAGCTTTCTTT. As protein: CASLPDRDTEAFF.

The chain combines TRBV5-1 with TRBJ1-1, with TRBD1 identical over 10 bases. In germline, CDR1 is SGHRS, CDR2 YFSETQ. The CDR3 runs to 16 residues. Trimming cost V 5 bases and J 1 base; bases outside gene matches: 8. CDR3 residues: CASRPGTGAKNTEAFF. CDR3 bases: TGCGCCAGCAGACCCGGGACAGGGGCGAAGAACACTGAAGCTTTCTTT.

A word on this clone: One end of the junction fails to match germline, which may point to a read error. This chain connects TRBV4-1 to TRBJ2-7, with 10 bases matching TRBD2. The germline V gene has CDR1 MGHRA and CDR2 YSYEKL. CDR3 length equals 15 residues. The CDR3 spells CASSQGALGTSAIGF. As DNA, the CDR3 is TGCGCCAGCAGCCAAGGGGCCCTCGGGACTAGCGCGATAGGCTTC.

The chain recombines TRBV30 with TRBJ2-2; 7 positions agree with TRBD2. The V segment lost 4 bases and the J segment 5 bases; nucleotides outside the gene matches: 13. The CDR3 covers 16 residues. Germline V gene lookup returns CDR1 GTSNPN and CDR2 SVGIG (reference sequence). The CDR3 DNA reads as TGTGCCTGGACCAAACCAGGCGGGAGATTTACCGGGGAGCTGTTTTTT. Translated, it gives CAWTKPGGRFTGELFF.

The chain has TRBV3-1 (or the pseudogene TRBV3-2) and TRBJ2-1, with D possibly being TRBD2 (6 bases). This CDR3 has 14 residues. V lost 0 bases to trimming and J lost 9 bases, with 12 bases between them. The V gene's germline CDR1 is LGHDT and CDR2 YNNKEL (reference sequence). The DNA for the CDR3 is TGTGCCAGCAGCCAAGATAGTTGGAGGGGTGAGCAGTTCTTC. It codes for CASSQDSWRGEQFF.

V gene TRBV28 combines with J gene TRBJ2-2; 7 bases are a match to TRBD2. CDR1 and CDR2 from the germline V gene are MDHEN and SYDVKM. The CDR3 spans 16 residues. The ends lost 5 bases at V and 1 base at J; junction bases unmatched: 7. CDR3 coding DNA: TGTGCCAGCAGTCCCGGGGGAGGGAGGAACACCGGGGAGCTGTTTTTT. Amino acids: CASSPGGGRNTGELFF.

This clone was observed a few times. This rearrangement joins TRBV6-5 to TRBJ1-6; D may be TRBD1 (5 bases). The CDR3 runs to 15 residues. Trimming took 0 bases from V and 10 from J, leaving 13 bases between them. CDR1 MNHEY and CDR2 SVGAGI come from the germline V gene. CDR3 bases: TGTGCCAGCAGTTACTCGTGGGACGCCGGGTCACCCCTCCACTTT. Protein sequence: CASSYSWDAGSPLHF.

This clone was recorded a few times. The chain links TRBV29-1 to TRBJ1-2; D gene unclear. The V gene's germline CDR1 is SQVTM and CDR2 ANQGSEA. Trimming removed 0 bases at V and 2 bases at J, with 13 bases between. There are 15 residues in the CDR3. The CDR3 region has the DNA TGCAGCGTTGAAGATACAAGACGGAGGAACTATGGCTACACCTTC. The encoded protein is CSVEDTRRRNYGYTF.

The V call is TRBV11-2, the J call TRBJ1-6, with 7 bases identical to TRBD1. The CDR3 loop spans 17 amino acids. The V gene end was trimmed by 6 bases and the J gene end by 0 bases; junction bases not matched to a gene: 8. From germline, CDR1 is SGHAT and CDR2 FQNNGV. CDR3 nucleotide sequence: TGTGCCAGCAGAACAACAGGGGAGAGCTCCTATAATTCACCCCTCCACTTT. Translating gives CASRTTGESSYNSPLHF.

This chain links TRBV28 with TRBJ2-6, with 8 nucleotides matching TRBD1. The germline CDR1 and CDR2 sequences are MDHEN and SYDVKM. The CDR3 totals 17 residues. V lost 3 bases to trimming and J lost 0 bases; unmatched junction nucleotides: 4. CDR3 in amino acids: CASSLTGASSGANVLTF. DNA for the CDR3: TGTGCCAGCAGTTTGACAGGGGCCAGCTCTGGGGCCAACGTCCTGACTTTC.

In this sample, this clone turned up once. The CDR3 protein is CASSQTGRGQPQHF. DNA for the CDR3: TGTGCCAGCAGCCAGACAGGGCGGGGTCAGCCCCAGCATTTT. The chain uses TRBV7-9 and TRBJ1-5, with 7 nucleotides matching TRBD1. This CDR3 contains 14 residues. CDR1 and CDR2 (germline): SEHNR, FQNEAQ (reference sequence). With 5 bases clipped from V and 6 bases from J, the junction kept 7 bases outside the gene matches.

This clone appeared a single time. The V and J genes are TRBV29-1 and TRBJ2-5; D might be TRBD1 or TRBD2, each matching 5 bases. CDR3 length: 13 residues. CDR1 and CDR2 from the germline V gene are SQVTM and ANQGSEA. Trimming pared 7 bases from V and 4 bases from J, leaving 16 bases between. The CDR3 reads CSGTRGAGETQYF. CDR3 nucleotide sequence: TGCAGCGGCACCCGGGGCGCCGGAGAGACCCAGTACTTC.

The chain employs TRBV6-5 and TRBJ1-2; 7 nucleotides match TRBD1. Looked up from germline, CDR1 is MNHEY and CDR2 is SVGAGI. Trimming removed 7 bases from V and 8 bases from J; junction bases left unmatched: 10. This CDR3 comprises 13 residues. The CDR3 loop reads CASNQEGAWGYTF. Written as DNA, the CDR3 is TGTGCCAGCAACCAGGAGGGGGCGTGGGGCTACACCTTC.

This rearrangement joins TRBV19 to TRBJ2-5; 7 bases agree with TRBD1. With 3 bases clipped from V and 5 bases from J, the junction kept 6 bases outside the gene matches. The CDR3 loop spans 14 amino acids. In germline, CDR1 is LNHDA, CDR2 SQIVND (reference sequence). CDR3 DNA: TGTGCCAGTAGTATGGGGCAGGGGGTGGAGACCCAGTACTTC. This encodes CASSMGQGVETQYF.

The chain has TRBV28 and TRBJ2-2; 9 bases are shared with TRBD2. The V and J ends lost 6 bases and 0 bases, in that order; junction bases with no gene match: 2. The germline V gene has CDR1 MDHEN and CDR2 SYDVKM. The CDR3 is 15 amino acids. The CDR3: CASSSSGANTGELFF. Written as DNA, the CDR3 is TGTGCCAGCAGCTCTAGCGGGGCGAACACCGGGGAGCTGTTTTTT. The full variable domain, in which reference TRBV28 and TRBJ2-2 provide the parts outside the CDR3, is DVKVTQSSRYLVKRTGEKVFLECVQDMDHENMFWYRQDPGLGLRLIYFSYDVKMKEKGDIPEGYSVSREKKERFSLILESASTNQTSMYLCASSSSGANTGELFFGEGSRLTVL.

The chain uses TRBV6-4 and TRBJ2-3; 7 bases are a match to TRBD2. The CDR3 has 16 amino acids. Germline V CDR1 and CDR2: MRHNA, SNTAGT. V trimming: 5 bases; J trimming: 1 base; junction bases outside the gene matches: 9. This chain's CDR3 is CASSTTSSGGTDTQYF. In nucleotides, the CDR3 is TGTGCCAGCAGTACCACATCCAGCGGGGGCACAGATACGCAGTATTTT.

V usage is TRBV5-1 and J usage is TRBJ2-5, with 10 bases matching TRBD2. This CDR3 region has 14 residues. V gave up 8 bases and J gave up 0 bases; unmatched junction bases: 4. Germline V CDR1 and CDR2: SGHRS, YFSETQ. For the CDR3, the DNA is TGCGCCAGTCAGACTAGCGGGTACCAAGAGACCCAGTACTTC. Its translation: CASQTSGYQETQYF.

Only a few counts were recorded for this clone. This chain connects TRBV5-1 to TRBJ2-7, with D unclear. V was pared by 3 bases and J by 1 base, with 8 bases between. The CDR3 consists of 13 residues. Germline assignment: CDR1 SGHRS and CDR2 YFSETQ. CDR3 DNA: TGCGCCAGCAGCTCTTCAAATTCCTACGAGCAGTACTTC. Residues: CASSSSNSYEQYF.

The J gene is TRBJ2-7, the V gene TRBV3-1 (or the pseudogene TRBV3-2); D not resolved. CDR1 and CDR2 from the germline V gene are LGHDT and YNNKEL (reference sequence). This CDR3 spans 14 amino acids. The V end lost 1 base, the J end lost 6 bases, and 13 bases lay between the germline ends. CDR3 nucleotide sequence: TGTGCCAGCAGCCAAGTTCTGGGTGTGCGCGAGCAGTACTTC. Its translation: CASSQVLGVREQYF.

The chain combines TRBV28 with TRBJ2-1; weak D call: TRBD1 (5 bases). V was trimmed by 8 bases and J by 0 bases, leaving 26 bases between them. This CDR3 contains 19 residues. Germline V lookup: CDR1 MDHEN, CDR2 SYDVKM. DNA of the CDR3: TGTGCCAGCGGCAAACCGGGTGCCCTGTGGGGCCCCTCCTACAATGAGCAGTTCTTC. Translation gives CASGKPGALWGPSYNEQFF.

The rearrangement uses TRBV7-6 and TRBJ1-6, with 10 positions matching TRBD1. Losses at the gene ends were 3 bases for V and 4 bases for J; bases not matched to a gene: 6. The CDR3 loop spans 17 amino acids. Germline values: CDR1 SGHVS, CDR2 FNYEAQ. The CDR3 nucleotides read TGTGCCAGCAGCTTTCAAAGGACAGGGGGTTATAATTCACCCCTCCACTTT. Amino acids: CASSFQRTGGYNSPLHF.

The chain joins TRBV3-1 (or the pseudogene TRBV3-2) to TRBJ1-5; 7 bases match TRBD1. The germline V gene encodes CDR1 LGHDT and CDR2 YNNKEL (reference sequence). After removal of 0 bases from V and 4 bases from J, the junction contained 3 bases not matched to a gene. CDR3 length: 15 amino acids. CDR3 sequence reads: CASSQETGRNQPQHF. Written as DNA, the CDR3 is TGTGCCAGCAGCCAAGAGACAGGGCGGAATCAGCCCCAGCATTTT.

CDR3 sequence: CASSQADRVYTGELFF. CDR3 coding DNA: TGTGCCAGCAGCCAAGCCGACAGGGTTTACACCGGGGAGCTGTTTTTT. J is TRBJ2-2 and V is TRBV3-1 (or the pseudogene TRBV3-2), with 7 bases identical to TRBD1. V was pared by 1 base and J by 3 bases, with 5 bases of the junction left unmatched. Germline CDR1 and CDR2: LGHDT and YNNKEL (reference sequence). CDR3 length equals 16 residues.

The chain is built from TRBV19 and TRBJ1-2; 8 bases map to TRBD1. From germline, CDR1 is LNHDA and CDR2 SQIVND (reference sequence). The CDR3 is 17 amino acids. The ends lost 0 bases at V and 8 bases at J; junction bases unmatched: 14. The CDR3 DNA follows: TGTGCCAGTAGTATAGATCTCACGCAGGGGGCGTCAGGCGGCTACACCTTC. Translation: CASSIDLTQGASGGYTF.

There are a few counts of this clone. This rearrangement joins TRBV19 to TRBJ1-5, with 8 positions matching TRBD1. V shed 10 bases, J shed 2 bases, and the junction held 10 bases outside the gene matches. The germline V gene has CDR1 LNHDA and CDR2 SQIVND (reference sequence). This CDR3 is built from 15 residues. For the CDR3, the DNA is TGTGCCACCCGCGCGCAGGGGGCTGGCAATCAGCCCCAGCATTTT. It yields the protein CATRAQGAGNQPQHF.

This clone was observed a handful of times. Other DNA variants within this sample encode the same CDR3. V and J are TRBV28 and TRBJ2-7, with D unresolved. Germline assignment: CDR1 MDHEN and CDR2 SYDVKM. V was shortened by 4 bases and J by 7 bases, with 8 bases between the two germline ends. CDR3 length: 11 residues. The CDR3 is CASSSRLEQYF. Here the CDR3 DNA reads TGTGCCAGCAGTTCCCGTTTAGAGCAGTACTTC.